The 5 T cell receptor beta chains below all came from one sample that was sequenced in a study of CD8 T cells in ankylosing spondylitis. Their specific antigens are unknown. Study-level results: Among TCR beta sequences, a motif of several highly homologous variants appeared characteristic of ankylosing spondylitis blood.

MiXCR, run by TCRdb on the 5' RACE reads, gives a single entry per CDR3 protein. The table lists hundreds of thousands of distinct CDR3 sequences, approximately 12% of them singletons. Input material: blood, either unsorted or a sorted T cell fraction (not recorded which). Receptors originate from a male donor with ankylosing spondylitis.

At least ten counts were recorded for this clonotype. This sequence joins TRBV20-1 and TRBJ2-7, with TRBD2 matching 10 bases. The junction had 0 bases not matched to a gene; V was cut back by 2 bases and J by 2 bases. Germline assignment: CDR1 DFQATT and CDR2 SNEGSKA (reference sequence). The CDR3 is made up of 13 amino acids. DNA for the CDR3: TGCAGTGCTAGACTAGCGGGGGCCTACGAGCAGTACTTC. It is translated as CSARLAGAYEQYF.

This clonotype was detected a few times. The J gene is TRBJ2-1, the V gene TRBV5-1; 11 positions agree with TRBD2. The CDR3 is 15 residues long. The V and J ends lost 4 bases and 9 bases, in that order; junction bases with no gene match: 9. Germline V gene sequence: CDR1 SGHRS, CDR2 YFSETQ. The CDR3 region is CASSPGGLAGGEQFF. The CDR3 nucleotides read TGCGCCAGCAGCCCGGGGGGTCTAGCGGGAGGTGAGCAGTTCTTC.

The table lists this clonotype with many counts. The genes are TRBV12-3 or TRBV12-4 and TRBJ2-1, with a tentative D call TRBD2 (6 bases). V was trimmed by 10 bases and J by 3 bases, leaving 19 bases between them. This CDR3 has 15 amino acids. The CDR3 nucleotides are TGTGCCACCAGGGAGGTCGGGCAAGACTACAATGAGCAGTTCTTC. It translates to CATREVGQDYNEQFF.

At least ten counts were recorded for this clonotype. The genes are TRBV10-3 and TRBJ2-7, with D unresolved. CDR3 length: 13 amino acids. CDR1 is ENHRY, CDR2 SYGVKD, per germline. V was trimmed by 6 bases and J by 0 bases, leaving 9 bases between them. CDR3 coding DNA: TGTGCCATCAGGACCCCTTACTCCTACGAGCAGTACTTC. It translates to CAIRTPYSYEQYF.

This clonotype occurred a few times. The V call is TRBV20-1, the J call TRBJ1-1, with unresolved D. The V end was cut by 2 bases, the J end by 0 bases, with 7 bases between. This CDR3 contains 13 residues. In germline, CDR1 is DFQATT, CDR2 SNEGSKA (reference sequence). The DNA of the CDR3 is TGCAGTGCTAGAATACCTATGAACACTGAAGCTTTCTTT. Translated: CSARIPMNTEAFF.